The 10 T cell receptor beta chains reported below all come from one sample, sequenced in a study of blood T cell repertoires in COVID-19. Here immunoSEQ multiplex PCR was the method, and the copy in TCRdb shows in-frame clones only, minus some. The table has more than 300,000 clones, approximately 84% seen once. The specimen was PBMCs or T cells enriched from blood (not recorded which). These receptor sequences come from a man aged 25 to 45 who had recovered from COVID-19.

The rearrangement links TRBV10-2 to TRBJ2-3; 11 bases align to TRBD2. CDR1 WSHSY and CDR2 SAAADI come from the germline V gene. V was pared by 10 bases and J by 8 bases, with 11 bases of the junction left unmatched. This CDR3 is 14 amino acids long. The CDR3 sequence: CATGGLAAHGTQYF. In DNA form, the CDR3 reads TGCGCCACCGGGGGACTAGCGGCACATGGTACGCAGTATTTT.

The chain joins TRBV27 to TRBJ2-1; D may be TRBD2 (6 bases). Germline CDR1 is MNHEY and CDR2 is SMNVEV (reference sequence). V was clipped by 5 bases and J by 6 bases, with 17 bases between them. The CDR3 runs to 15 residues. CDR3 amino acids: CASSPRGVTVNEQFF. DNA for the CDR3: TGTGCCAGCAGTCCCCGCGGGGTAACAGTCAATGAGCAGTTCTTC.

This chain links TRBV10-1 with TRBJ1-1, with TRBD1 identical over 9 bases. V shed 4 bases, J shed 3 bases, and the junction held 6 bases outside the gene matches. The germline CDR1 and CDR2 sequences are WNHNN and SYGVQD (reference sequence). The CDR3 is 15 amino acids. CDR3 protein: CASSGTGAAHTEAFF. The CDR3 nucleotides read TGCGCCAGCAGTGGGACAGGGGCGGCTCACACTGAAGCTTTCTTT.

The CDR3 DNA sequence: TGTGCCAGCAGTTACTCATGGCAGCGGGGCTACACCTTC. Its protein is CASSYSWQRGYTF. The chain links TRBV6-5 to TRBJ1-2; D is unclear. In germline, CDR1 is MNHEY, CDR2 SVGAGI. The CDR3 consists of 13 residues. V was pared by 0 bases and J by 8 bases, with 10 bases between.

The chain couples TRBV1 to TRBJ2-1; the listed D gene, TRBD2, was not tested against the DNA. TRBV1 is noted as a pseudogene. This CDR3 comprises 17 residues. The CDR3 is CTSSTPTSGTFLDEQFF. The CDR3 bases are TGCACCAGCAGCACTCCGACTAGCGGGACATTTTTGGATGAGCAGTTCTTC.

CDR3 sequence reads: CASSLGGLGTEAFF. The CDR3 DNA reads as TGTGCCAGCAGTTTAGGAGGGTTAGGCACTGAAGCTTTCTTT. This chain uses TRBV27 with TRBJ1-1, with D uncertain. Deletions cut 2 bases from V and 4 bases from J, with 11 bases between. CDR3 length: 14 residues. Germline V gene lookup returns CDR1 MNHEY and CDR2 SMNVEV (reference sequence).

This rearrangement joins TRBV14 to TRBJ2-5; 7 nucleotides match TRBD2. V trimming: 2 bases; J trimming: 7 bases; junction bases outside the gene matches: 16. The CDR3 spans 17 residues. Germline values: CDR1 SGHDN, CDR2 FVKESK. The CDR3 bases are TGTGCCAGCAGCCAATTTGATCCCAGCGGGAAGTCGGGGACCCAGTACTTC. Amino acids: CASSQFDPSGKSGTQYF.

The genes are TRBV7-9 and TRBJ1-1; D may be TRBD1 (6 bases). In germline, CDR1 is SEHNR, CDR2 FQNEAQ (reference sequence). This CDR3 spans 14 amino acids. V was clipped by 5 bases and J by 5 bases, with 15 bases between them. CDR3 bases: TGTGCCAGCAGCCACTCCGGGACATGGACTGAAGCTTTCTTT. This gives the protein CASSHSGTWTEAFF.

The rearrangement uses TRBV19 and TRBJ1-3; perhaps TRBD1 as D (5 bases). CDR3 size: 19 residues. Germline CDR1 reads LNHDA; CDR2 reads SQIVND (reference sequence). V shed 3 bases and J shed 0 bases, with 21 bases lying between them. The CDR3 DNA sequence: TGTGCCAGTAGTATTCTCCTTCTCTCACAGGCCAGCTCTGGAAACACCATATATTTT. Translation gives CASSILLLSQASSGNTIYF.

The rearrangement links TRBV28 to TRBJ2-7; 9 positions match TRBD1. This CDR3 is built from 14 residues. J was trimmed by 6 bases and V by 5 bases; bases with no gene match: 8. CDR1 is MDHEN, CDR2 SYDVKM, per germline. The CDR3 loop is CASSHDLTGGEQYF. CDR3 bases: TGTGCCAGCAGTCATGACCTGACAGGGGGCGAGCAGTACTTC.